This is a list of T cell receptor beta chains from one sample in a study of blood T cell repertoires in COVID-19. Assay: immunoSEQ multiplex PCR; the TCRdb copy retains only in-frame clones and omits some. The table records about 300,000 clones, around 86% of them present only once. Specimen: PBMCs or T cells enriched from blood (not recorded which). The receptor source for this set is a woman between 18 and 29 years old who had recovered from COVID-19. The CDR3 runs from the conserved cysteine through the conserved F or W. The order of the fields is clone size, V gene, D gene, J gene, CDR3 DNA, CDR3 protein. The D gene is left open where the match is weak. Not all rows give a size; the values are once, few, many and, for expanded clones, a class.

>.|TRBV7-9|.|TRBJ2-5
TGTGCCAGCAGCCTACTCGCTGTCCAAAAAGAGACCCAGTACTTC
CASSLLAVQKETQYF
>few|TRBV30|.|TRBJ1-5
TGTGCCTGGAGTGAGGGGCTTTATAGCAATCAGCCCCAGCATTTT
CAWSEGLYSNQPQHF
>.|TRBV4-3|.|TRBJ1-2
TGCGCCAGCAGGATACAGGGTAGGGGCTCTAGCTATGGCTACACCTTC
CASRIQGRGSSYGYTF
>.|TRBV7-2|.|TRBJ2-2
TGTGCCAGCAGCTTAGAAGGCGGGCGGATCCTGACCGGGGAGCTGTTTTTT
CASSLEGGRILTGELFF
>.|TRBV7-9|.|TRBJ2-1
TGTGCCAGCAGACTACAGCGGAATGAGCAGTTCTTC
CASRLQRNEQFF
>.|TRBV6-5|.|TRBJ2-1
TGTGCCAGCAGTTATAGTACGAGTGGCAATGAGCAGTTCTTC
CASSYSTSGNEQFF
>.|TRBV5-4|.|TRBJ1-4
TGTGCCAGCAGCTCCAGGGGTACGGACGAAAAACTGTTTTTT
CASSSRGTDEKLFF
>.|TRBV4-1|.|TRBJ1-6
TGCGCCAGCAGCCCCACGGGGGATAATTCACCCCTCCACTTT
CASSPTGDNSPLHF
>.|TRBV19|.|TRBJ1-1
TGTGCCAGTAGTATAGATGGCGGAAACACTGAAGCTTTCTTT
CASSIDGGNTEAFF
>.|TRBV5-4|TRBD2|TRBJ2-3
TGTGCCAGCAGCTCCTTAGCGGGAGATATCACAGATACGCAGTATTTT
CASSSLAGDITDTQYF
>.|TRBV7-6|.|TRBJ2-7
TGTGCCAGCAGCCTACCTCCCAGGGGAAGCGAGCAGTACTTC
CASSLPPRGSEQYF
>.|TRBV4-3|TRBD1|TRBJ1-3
TGCGCCAGCAGCCAATTACTCAGACAGGGAGGAAACACCATATATTTT
CASSQLLRQGGNTIYF
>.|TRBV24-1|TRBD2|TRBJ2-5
TGTGCCACCAGTGATTTAAAAGGGATCGCGGGACTAGCGGTCCAAGAGACCCAGTACTTC
CATSDLKGIAGLAVQETQYF
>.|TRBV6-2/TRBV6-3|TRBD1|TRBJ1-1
TGTGCCAGCAGTTATCCCCAACAGGGGCTGAACACTGAAGCTTTCTTT
CASSYPQQGLNTEAFF
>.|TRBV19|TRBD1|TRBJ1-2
TGTGCCAGTAGGATACGACGCCAGGGGGCGATAGGCTACACCTTC
CASRIRRQGAIGYTF
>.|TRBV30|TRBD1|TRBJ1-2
TGTGCCTGGAGTGCAGGGGGATGGTCCTATGGCTACACCTTC
CAWSAGGWSYGYTF
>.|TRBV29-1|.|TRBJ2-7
TGCAGCGTTCAAGGGTTCGGTAGCGAGCAGTACTTC
CSVQGFGSEQYF
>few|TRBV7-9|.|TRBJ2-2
TGTGCCAGCACGACCATACGGGCCGGGGAGCTGTTTTTT
CASTTIRAGELFF
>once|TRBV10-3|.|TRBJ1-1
TGTGCCATCAGTCAACAGGGAGGGACTGAAGCTTTCTTT
CAISQQGGTEAFF
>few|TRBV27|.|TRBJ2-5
TGTGCCAGCAGTTTATCTGGGACAATCCAAGAGACCCAGTACTTC
CASSLSGTIQETQYF
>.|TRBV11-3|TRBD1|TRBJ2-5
TGTGCCAGCAGCACACGGACAGGGAGGATTGAGACCCAGTACTTC
CASSTRTGRIETQYF
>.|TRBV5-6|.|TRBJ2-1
TGTGCCAGCAGCTTGGCACTAGGGAACTCCTACAATGAGCAGTTCTTC
CASSLALGNSYNEQFF
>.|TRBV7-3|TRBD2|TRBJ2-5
TGTGCCAGCAGCTCCATATGGCAGCGGGAGCTTCGGGAGACCCAGTACTTC
CASSSIWQRELRETQYF
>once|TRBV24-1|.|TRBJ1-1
TGTGCCACCAGTGATTTGCATACGGGGGTCGGCGGAGCTTTCTTT
CATSDLHTGVGGAFF
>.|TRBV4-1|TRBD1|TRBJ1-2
TGCGCCAGCAGCCAAGATTTCCGGGACAGGCTTTATGGCTACACCTTC
CASSQDFRDRLYGYTF
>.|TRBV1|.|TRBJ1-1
TGCACCAGCAGCTACCCCGGACAGGCCGTGAACACTGAAGCTTTCTTT
CTSSYPGQAVNTEAFF
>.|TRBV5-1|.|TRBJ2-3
TGCGCCAGCAGCAGACAGGGCACAGATACGCAGTATTTT
CASSRQGTDTQYF
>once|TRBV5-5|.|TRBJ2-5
TGTGCCAGCAGCCCTACCCCAGCGGGCCAAGAGACCCAGTACTTC
CASSPTPAGQETQYF
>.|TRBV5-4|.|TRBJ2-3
TGTGCCAGCAGCTTTGGAGCAGATACGCAGTATTTT
CASSFGADTQYF
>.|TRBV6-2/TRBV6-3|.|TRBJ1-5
TGTGCCAGCAGTTACCGATTGGTAGGGAGCGATCAGCCCCAGCATTTT
CASSYRLVGSDQPQHF
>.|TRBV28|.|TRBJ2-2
TGTGCCAGCAGTCCCTTCCTAGGGGAGCTGTTTTTT
CASSPFLGELFF
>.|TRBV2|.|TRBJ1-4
TGTGCCGGAGGACGTGGGCCCGGGGGTGAAAAACTGTTTTTT
CAGGRGPGGEKLFF
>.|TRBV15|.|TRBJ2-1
TGTGCCACCGGCCTGCGTTCAGGGGAAAAAGATGAGCAGTTCTTC
CATGLRSGEKDEQFF
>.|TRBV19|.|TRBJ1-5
TGTGCCAGTAGACAGTTCAATCAGCCCCAGCATTTT
CASRQFNQPQHF
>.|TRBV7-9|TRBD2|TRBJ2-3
TGTGCCAGCAGCCCCCTCGGGGCTAGCGGGTTAACAGATACGCAGTATTTT
CASSPLGASGLTDTQYF
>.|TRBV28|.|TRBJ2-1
TGTGCCAGCAGTTTAACCCACGCCAGCGGAAAAACCTACAATGAGCAGTTCTTC
CASSLTHASGKTYNEQFF
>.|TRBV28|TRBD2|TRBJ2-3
TGTGCCAGCAGTTCTCGGGGGGCTTTGGGACTAGCGGTGCCGTTCACAGATACGCAGTATTTT
CASSSRGALGLAVPFTDTQYF
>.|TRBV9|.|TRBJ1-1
TGTGCCAGCAGCGGACGAACAGGGCCGTTATTTGAAGCTTTCTTT
CASSGRTGPLFEAFF
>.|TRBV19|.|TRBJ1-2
TGTGCCAGTAGTATAGTGGGGCTTGGCTACACCTTC
CASSIVGLGYTF
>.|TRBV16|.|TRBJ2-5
TGTGCCAGCAGTGAGACAAGAGCCCAAGAGACCCAGTACTTC
CASSETRAQETQYF
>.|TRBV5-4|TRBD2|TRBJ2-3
TGTGCCAGCAGCCTGGGACTAGCGGGGGGCATGGGGACAGATACGCAGTATTTT
CASSLGLAGGMGTDTQYF